Following are 21 T cell receptor beta chains from one sample sequenced in a study of T cells after somatic rescue of genetic block. Assay used: immunoSEQ multiplex PCR; TCRdb lists only in-frame clones, some missing. The repertoire includes 15,000 or so clones, roughly two thirds of them detected once, and 14% sits in the top ten. What was sequenced was peripheral blood mononuclear cells (PBMCs). Every receptor here comes from a boy younger than 18.

V and J are TRBV10-3 and TRBJ1-1; no clear D gene. The germline gives CDR1 ENHRY, CDR2 SYGVKD. Trimming took off 4 bases at V and 3 bases at J, with 12 bases between the two ends. CDR3 length: 14 amino acids. CDR3 bases: TGTGCCATCAGTGGGAATATGTTCGACACTGAAGCTTTCTTT. This gives the protein CAISGNMFDTEAFF.

The V and J genes are TRBV28 and TRBJ1-2, with D perhaps TRBD1 (5 bases). Between the trimmed V and J ends, which lost 2 bases and 3 bases, there was a span of 10 bases. This CDR3 region has 14 residues. Germline-derived CDR1 and CDR2 are MDHEN and SYDVKM. This CDR3 is CASSLPQGHYGYTF. Written as DNA, the CDR3 is TGTGCCAGCAGTTTACCCCAGGGACACTATGGCTACACCTTC.

This chain uses TRBV2 with TRBJ2-2; 8 nucleotides match TRBD2. This CDR3 has 14 amino acids. Trimming at V came to 7 bases and at J to 1 base, leaving 2 bases not matched to a gene. Germline V gene lookup returns CDR1 SNHLY and CDR2 FYNNEI. The CDR3 loop reads CASKREGNTGELFF. The CDR3 region has the DNA TGTGCCAGCAAACGGGAGGGGAACACCGGGGAGCTGTTTTTT.

This chain links TRBV7-7 with TRBJ2-3; 8 bases match TRBD1. Per the germline V gene, CDR1 is SSHAT and CDR2 is FNYEAQ (reference sequence). This CDR3 has 15 residues. V was clipped by 5 bases and J by 8 bases; unmatched bases: 12. The CDR3 bases are TGTGCCAGCAGCCTACAGGGGGGCGTGCAGGGTACGCAGTATTTT. This encodes CASSLQGGVQGTQYF.

The genes are TRBV28 and TRBJ1-2; TRBD1 is a possible D gene (5 bases). The CDR3 consists of 17 residues. Germline assignment: CDR1 MDHEN and CDR2 SYDVKM. V was shortened by 6 bases and J by 8 bases, with 28 bases between the two germline ends. The CDR3 sequence is CASSLPGPPVSSGGYTF. As DNA, the CDR3 is TGTGCCAGCAGCCTTCCGGGACCACCTGTTTCTTCGGGGGGCTACACCTTC.

The chain employs TRBV5-1 and TRBJ2-1; no clear D gene. This CDR3 region has 18 residues. Trimming shortened V by 1 base and J by 5 bases, and 22 bases separated the two germline ends. Germline CDR1 SGHRS, CDR2 YFSETQ. As DNA, the CDR3 is TGCGCCAGCAGCTTGCCCCCCATAGCTTCCTTGGGTCACAATGAGCAGTTCTTC. It translates to CASSLPPIASLGHNEQFF. The full variable domain, in which reference TRBV5-1 and TRBJ2-1 provide the parts outside the CDR3, is KAGVTQTPRYLIKTRGQQVTLSCSPISGHRSVSWYQQTPGQGLQFLFEYFSETQRNKGNFPGRFSGRQFSNSRSEMNVSTLELGDSALYLCASSLPPIASLGHNEQFFGPGTRLTVL.

This clone appeared a few times. The V call is TRBV4-1, the J call TRBJ2-7, with 8 bases fitting TRBD1. The CDR3 length is 17 residues. With V trimmed by 1 base and J by 1 base, 9 bases remained unmatched. The germline V gene encodes CDR1 MGHRA and CDR2 YSYEKL. The chain's CDR3 is CASSQVTGTGTSYEQYF. CDR3 DNA: TGCGCCAGCAGCCAAGTTACAGGGACAGGTACGTCCTACGAGCAGTACTTC.

This clone was detected only a few times. The chain is built from TRBV5-1 and TRBJ1-1, with D perhaps matching TRBD1 (6 bases). Trimming removed 0 bases at V and 7 bases at J, with 10 bases between. The CDR3 runs to 13 residues. CDR1 and CDR2 from the germline V gene are SGHRS and YFSETQ. CDR3 coding DNA: TGCGCCAGCAGCTTGGAAGGACAGCATGAAGCTTTCTTT. Protein product: CASSLEGQHEAFF.

The genes are TRBV10-3 and TRBJ2-3; the D is unclear. Germline assignment: CDR1 ENHRY and CDR2 SYGVKD. There are 15 residues in the CDR3. The V gene lost 3 bases and the J gene lost 6 bases, with 16 bases spanning the gap. CDR3 sequence: CAISELGLVRDTQYF. The CDR3 region has the DNA TGTGCCATCAGTGAATTGGGCCTAGTTAGGGATACGCAGTATTTT.

This chain uses TRBV5-1 with TRBJ2-1; D not certain. Trimming removed 5 bases from V and 2 bases from J, with 17 bases in between. CDR3 size: 16 residues. Germline V gives CDR1 SGHRS, CDR2 YFSETQ. The CDR3 sequence is CASRNGPPSTYNEQFF. The CDR3 nucleotides read TGCGCCAGCAGGAATGGGCCGCCGAGTACCTACAATGAGCAGTTCTTC.

The chain has TRBV6-5 and TRBJ1-4; no reliable D call. V lost 6 bases to trimming and J lost 0 bases, with 11 bases between them. The germline CDR1 and CDR2 sequences are MNHEY and SVGAGI. This CDR3 is 15 amino acids long. The CDR3: CASRRDPATNEKLFF. The CDR3 nucleotides are TGTGCCAGCAGGAGGGATCCCGCAACTAATGAAAAACTGTTTTTT.

The V call is TRBV5-1, the J call TRBJ2-2, with 16 bases that match TRBD2. The CDR3 has 18 residues. V gave up 4 bases and J gave up 0 bases; unmatched junction bases: 3. The V gene's germline CDR1 is SGHRS and CDR2 YFSETQ. The CDR3 DNA follows: TGCGCCAGCAGCCAGGGACTAGCGGGGGGGCCGAACACCGGGGAGCTGTTTTTT. It specifies CASSQGLAGGPNTGELFF.

This clone showed up just a few times. V gene TRBV7-8 combines with J gene TRBJ2-7; possible D gene TRBD1, 6 bases. Germline V gene data show CDR1 as SGHVS and CDR2 as FQNEAQ. Trimming removed 5 bases from V and 3 bases from J, with 11 bases in between. The CDR3 totals 13 residues. CDR3 sequence reads: CASSLTGFYEQYF. Here the CDR3 DNA reads TGTGCCAGCAGCCTAACAGGGTTCTACGAGCAGTACTTC.

The chain couples TRBV6-5 to TRBJ1-5; TRBD1 might be the D (6 bases). The germline V gene encodes CDR1 MNHEY and CDR2 SVGAGI. Trimming left V 8 bases short and J 0 bases short, with 14 bases between. This CDR3 spans 15 amino acids. CDR3 region: CASPAGVYSNQPQHF. CDR3 nucleotides: TGTGCCAGCCCAGCAGGGGTCTATAGCAATCAGCCCCAGCATTTT.

By its share, this clone is medium-sized. The chain joins TRBV15 to TRBJ2-2; tentatively, D is TRBD2 (5 bases). V was pared by 5 bases and J by 3 bases, with 10 bases between. The CDR3 covers 14 residues. Germline assignment: CDR1 LNHNV and CDR2 YYDKDF (reference sequence). CDR3 sequence (DNA): TGTGCCACCAGCGAGCGGTGGGACACCGGGGAGCTGTTTTTT. Translating gives CATSERWDTGELFF. Variable domain in full (rest from reference TRBV15 and TRBJ2-2): DAMVIQNPRYQVTQFGKPVTLSCSQTLNHNVMYWYQQKSSQAPKLLFHYYDKDFNNEADTPDNFQSRRPNTSFCFLDIRSPGLGDTAMYLCATSERWDTGELFFGEGSRLTVL.

The chain uses TRBV6-6 and TRBJ2-5, with D maybe TRBD2 (6 bases). CDR1 and CDR2 (germline): MNHNY, SVGAGI (reference sequence). This CDR3 is built from 13 residues. V shed 6 bases and J shed 3 bases, with 11 bases lying between them. This CDR3 reads CASSQGGKETQYF. DNA for the CDR3: TGTGCCAGCAGCCAAGGAGGGAAAGAGACCCAGTACTTC.

V and J are TRBV5-5 and TRBJ2-2; D uncertain. The V gene's germline CDR1 is SGHKS and CDR2 YYEKEE (reference sequence). There are 14 residues in the CDR3. The V end lost 0 bases, the J end lost 3 bases, and 6 bases lay between the germline ends. CDR3 nucleotide sequence: TGTGCCAGCAGCTTGGTCGGCCACACCGGGGAGCTGTTTTTT. Translation: CASSLVGHTGELFF.

The chain uses TRBV18 and TRBJ2-1, with 11 nucleotides matching TRBD2. V shed 6 bases, J shed 7 bases, and the junction held 8 bases outside the gene matches. The CDR3 is 15 residues long. Germline loops: CDR1 KGHSH, CDR2 LQKENI. CDR3 loop: CASSGLLAGENEQFF. The CDR3, as DNA: TGTGCCAGCTCTGGCCTACTAGCGGGGGAGAATGAGCAGTTCTTC.

CDR3 sequence: CASTTFTSGIYEQYF. The CDR3 DNA sequence: TGTGCCAGCACCACCTTCACTAGCGGGATCTACGAGCAGTACTTC. The V call is TRBV28, the J call TRBJ2-7; 10 nucleotides align to TRBD2. The CDR3 has 15 residues. Germline V CDR1 and CDR2: MDHEN, SYDVKM. J was trimmed by 3 bases and V by 7 bases; bases with no gene match: 9. Based on the CDR3 plus reference TRBV28 and TRBJ2-7, the full variable domain is DVKVTQSSRYLVKRTGEKVFLECVQDMDHENMFWYRQDPGLGLRLIYFSYDVKMKEKGDIPEGYSVSREKKERFSLILESASTNQTSMYLCASTTFTSGIYEQYFGPGTRLTVT.

The V and J genes are TRBV5-1 and TRBJ2-1; D is undetermined. Trimming removed 0 bases at V and 1 base at J, with 5 bases between. The CDR3 covers 14 residues. CDR1 SGHRS and CDR2 YFSETQ come from the germline V gene. The CDR3 DNA sequence: TGCGCCAGCAGCTTGGTGGATTCCTACAATGAGCAGTTCTTC. Translating gives CASSLVDSYNEQFF. The full variable domain, its missing parts supplied by reference TRBV5-1 and TRBJ2-1, is KAGVTQTPRYLIKTRGQQVTLSCSPISGHRSVSWYQQTPGQGLQFLFEYFSETQRNKGNFPGRFSGRQFSNSRSEMNVSTLELGDSALYLCASSLVDSYNEQFFGPGTRLTVL.

This clone has just one count. This chain links TRBV6-1 with TRBJ1-1; 7 positions match TRBD1. The germline V gene has CDR1 MNHNS and CDR2 SASEGT. This CDR3 is 14 amino acids long. J gave up 5 bases and V 10 bases, and 13 bases lay outside the gene matches. CDR3 protein: CATRQGPLMTEAFF. The DNA of the CDR3 is TGTGCCACCCGACAGGGACCCCTGATGACTGAAGCTTTCTTT.